These 8 T cell receptor beta chains share one sample of origin, sequenced in a study of cytomegalovirus exposure and HLA in healthy donors. Use of 60 Vbeta and 13 Jbeta primers characterized the PCR. Some clones are missing from TCRdb's copy, which holds only in-frame ones; the method was immunoSEQ multiplex PCR. This table has 150,000 to 200,000 clones, over 75% appearing once. The sequenced material came from PBMCs. The receptors come from a female donor in good health and CMV-seronegative.

J is TRBJ1-2 and V is TRBV7-3; D gene unclear. Looked up from germline, CDR1 is SGHTA and CDR2 is FQGTGA. V gave up 0 bases and J gave up 4 bases, with 15 bases separating them. This CDR3 contains 16 residues. CDR3 protein: CASSLTYRPGPYGYTF. CDR3 in DNA: TGTGCCAGCAGCTTAACATACCGCCCAGGTCCCTATGGCTACACCTTC.

This clone was seen only a few times. The chain recombines TRBV7-2 with TRBJ2-7; possibly TRBD1 for D (6 bases). Germline V lookup: CDR1 SGHTA, CDR2 FQGNSA. The CDR3 contains 13 residues. Trimming took off 5 bases at V and 2 bases at J, with 10 bases between the two ends. DNA of the CDR3: TGTGCCAGCAGCCCGGGGACACCCTACGAGCAGTACTTC. The encoded protein is CASSPGTPYEQYF.

The V gene is TRBV7-2, the J gene TRBJ2-1; D not resolved. There are 13 residues in the CDR3. Germline loops: CDR1 SGHTA, CDR2 FQGNSA. V was pared by 5 bases and J by 4 bases, with 9 bases between. The CDR3 spells CASSPQYYNEQFF. CDR3 DNA: TGTGCCAGCAGCCCCCAGTATTACAATGAGCAGTTCTTC.

This chain links TRBV19 with TRBJ1-1; D is unclear. This CDR3 has 14 residues. Trimming took off 5 bases at V and 3 bases at J, with 13 bases between the two ends. Looked up from germline, CDR1 is LNHDA and CDR2 is SQIVND (reference sequence). Here the CDR3 DNA reads TGTGCCAGTAGTTCAGTTACCTCTGACACTGAAGCTTTCTTT. Its protein product is CASSSVTSDTEAFF.

DNA for the CDR3: TGTGCCAGCAGTTTAGGGTCGTTGGCGGGCTTCGGCGGCTACACCTTC. This translates into CASSLGSLAGFGGYTF. The chain employs TRBV28 and TRBJ1-2; D remains unclear. Germline values: CDR1 MDHEN, CDR2 SYDVKM. With 2 bases removed from V and 8 bases from J, the gap between germline ends came to 21 bases. CDR3 length: 16 residues.

The chain has TRBV27 and TRBJ1-1; TRBD1 might be the D (5 bases). This CDR3 is 13 amino acids long. In germline, CDR1 is MNHEY, CDR2 SMNVEV (reference sequence). Trimming took off 3 bases at V and 4 bases at J, with 9 bases between the two ends. Written as DNA, the CDR3 is TGTGCCAGCAGTTTCAGGGTAGGCACTGAAGCTTTCTTT. This encodes CASSFRVGTEAFF.

The rearrangement uses TRBV1 and TRBJ2-1; the DNA was not used to check the table's D call, TRBD2. TRBV1 has pseudogene status. The CDR3 length is 15 residues. CDR3 sequence reads: CTSSQGLPAANEQFF. DNA of the CDR3: TGCACCAGCAGCCAAGGACTGCCAGCTGCGAATGAGCAGTTCTTC.

The rearrangement links TRBV29-1 to TRBJ1-1; D is unclear. V gave up 7 bases and J gave up 4 bases, with 16 bases separating them. CDR1 and CDR2 from the germline V gene are SQVTM and ANQGSEA. CDR3 length: 13 amino acids. CDR3 bases: TGCAGCGCTGGGTCCGGAGGTGTCACTGAAGCTTTCTTT. Protein: CSAGSGGVTEAFF.